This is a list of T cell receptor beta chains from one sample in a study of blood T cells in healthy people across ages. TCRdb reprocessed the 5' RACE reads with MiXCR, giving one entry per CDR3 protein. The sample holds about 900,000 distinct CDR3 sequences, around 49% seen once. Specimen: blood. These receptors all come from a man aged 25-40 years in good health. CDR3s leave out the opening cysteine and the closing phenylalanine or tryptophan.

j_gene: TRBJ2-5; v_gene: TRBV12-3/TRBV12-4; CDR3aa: ASSLRTSGVETQY
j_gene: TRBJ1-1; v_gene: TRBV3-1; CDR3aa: ASSHVRGGYTEAF
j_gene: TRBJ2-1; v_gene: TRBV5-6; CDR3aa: ASSLEEPPSTSGGARYNEQF
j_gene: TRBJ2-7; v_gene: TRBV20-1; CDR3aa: SAPTSGGIYEQY
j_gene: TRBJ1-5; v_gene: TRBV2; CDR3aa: ASRLQGLGNQPQH
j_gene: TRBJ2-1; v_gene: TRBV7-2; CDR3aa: ASSLRAGGGYNEQF
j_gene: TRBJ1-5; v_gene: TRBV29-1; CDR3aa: SVSTGTGNQPQH
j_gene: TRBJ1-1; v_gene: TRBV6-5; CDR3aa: ASSYSRTVTEAF
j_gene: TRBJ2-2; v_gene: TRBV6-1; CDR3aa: ASETGVTGELF
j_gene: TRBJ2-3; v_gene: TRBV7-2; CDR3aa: ASSRNRGGTDTQY
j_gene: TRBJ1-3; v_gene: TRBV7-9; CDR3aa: ASSGTVGLHGNTIY
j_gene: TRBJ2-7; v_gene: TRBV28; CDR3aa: ASRGTSVPYEQY
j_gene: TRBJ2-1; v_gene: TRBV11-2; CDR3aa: ASSSRRGHNEQF
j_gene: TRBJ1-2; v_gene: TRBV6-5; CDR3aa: ASSFSSTLGGYT
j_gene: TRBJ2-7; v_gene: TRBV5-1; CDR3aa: ASSLGQAYSYEQY
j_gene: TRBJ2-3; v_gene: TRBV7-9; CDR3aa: ASTLSLAGAPPDTQY
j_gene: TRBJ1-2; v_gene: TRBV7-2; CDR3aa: ASGPEFAYGYT
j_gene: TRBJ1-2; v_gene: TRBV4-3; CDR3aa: ASSQEAGSRGGYGYT
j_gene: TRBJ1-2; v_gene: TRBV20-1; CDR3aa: SAPTGSWALYGYT
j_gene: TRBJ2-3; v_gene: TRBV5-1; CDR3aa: ASSTGLAGVGDTQY
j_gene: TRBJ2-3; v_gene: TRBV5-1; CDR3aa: ASSPAVSGTDTQY
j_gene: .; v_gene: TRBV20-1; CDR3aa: SARRGRNEQY
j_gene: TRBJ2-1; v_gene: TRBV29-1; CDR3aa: SVRRGGVGNEQF
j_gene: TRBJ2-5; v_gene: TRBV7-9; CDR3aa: ASSLEQGWQY
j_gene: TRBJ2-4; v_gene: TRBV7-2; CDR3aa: ASSYGQGRNIQY
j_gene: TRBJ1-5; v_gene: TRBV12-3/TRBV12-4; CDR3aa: ASSFTMSQPQH
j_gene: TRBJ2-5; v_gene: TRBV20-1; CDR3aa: SALRGQETQY
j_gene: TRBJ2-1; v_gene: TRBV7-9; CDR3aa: ASSGTSGGLLGVNEQF
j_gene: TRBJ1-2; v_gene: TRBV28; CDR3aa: ASSWGDYGYT
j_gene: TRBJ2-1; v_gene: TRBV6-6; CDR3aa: ASSSIRNEQF
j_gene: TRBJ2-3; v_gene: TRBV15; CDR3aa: ATSREASIYTDTQY
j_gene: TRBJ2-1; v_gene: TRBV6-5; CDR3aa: ASSSRLTYNEQF
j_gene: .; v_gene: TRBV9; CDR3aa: ASSEGLAGEGNYEQY
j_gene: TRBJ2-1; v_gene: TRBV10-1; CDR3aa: ASSLPSASGSNEQF
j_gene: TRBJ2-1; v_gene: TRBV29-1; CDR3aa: SVEDGSPPVYSEQF
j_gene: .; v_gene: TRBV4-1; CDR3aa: ASSQDLAGGRETQY
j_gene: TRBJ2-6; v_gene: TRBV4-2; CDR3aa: ASSQVGPSGASGANVLT
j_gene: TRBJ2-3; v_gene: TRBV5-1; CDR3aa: ASSLEPLPTDTQY
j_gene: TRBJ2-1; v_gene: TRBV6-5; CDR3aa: ASSITGTGIYNEQF
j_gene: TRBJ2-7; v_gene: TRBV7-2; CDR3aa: ASSLDTYYEQY
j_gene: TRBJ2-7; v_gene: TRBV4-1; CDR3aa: ASSQEITGTRVEQY